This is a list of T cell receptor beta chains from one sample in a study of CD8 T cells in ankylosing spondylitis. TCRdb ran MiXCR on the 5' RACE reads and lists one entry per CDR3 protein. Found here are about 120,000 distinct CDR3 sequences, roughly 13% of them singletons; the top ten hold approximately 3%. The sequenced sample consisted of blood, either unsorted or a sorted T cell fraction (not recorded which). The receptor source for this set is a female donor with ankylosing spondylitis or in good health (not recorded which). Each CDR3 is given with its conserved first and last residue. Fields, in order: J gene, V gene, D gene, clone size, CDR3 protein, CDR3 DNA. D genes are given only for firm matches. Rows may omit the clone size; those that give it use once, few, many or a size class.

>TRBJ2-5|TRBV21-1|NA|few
CASSKGQQETQYF
TGTGCCAGCAGCAAGGGGCAGCAAGAGACCCAGTACTTC
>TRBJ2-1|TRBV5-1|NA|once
CASSLGTNNNEQFF
TGCGCCAGCAGCTTGGGGACTAACAACAATGAGCAGTTCTTC
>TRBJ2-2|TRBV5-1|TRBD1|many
CASSLDGTVGFGELFF
TGCGCCAGCAGCCTGGACGGGACAGTTGGATTCGGGGAGCTGTTTTTT
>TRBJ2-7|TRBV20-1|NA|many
CSARAGYEQYF
TGCAGTGCTAGGGCTGGGTACGAGCAGTACTTC
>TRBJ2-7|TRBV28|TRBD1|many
CASTPGQFYEQYF
TGTGCCAGCACCCCGGGACAGTTCTACGAGCAGTACTTC
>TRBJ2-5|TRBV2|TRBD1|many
CASRGQGPQTQYF
TGTGCCAGCAGAGGACAGGGGCCGCAGACCCAGTACTTC
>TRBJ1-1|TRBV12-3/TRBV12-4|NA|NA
CASSLERAEAFF
TGTGCCAGCAGTTTAGAGAGAGCTGAAGCTTTCTTT
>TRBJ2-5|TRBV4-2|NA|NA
CASSQVPESRGETQYF
TGTGCCAGCAGCCAAGTTCCGGAGTCGCGTGGAGAGACCCAGTACTTC
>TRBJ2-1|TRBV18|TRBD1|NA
CASSPLGQGLHEQFF
TGTGCCAGCTCACCCCTTGGACAGGGTCTCCATGAGCAGTTCTTC
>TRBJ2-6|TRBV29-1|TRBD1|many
CSVGPGQGLSGANVLTF
TGCAGCGTTGGGCCGGGACAGGGCCTCTCTGGGGCCAACGTCCTGACTTTC
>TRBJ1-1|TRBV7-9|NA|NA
CASSLGQRTEAFF
TGTGCCAGCAGCTTGGGACAACGGACTGAAGCTTTCTTT
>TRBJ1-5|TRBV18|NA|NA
CASSPGGAGQPQHF
TGTGCCAGCTCACCAGGCGGGGCTGGGCAGCCCCAGCATTTT
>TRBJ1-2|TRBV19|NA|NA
CASSKQANYGYTF
TGTGCCAGTAGTAAGCAGGCTAACTATGGCTACACCTTC
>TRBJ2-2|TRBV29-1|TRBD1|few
CSVSTGSGTGELFF
TGCAGCGTCTCGACAGGGTCGGGCACCGGGGAGCTGTTTTTT
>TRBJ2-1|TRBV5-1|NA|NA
CASSFRRNEQFF
TGCGCCAGCAGCTTCCGGCGCAATGAGCAGTTCTTC
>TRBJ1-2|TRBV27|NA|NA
CASSPSQGPTLNYGYTF
TGTGCCAGCAGTCCCTCACAGGGCCCCACTCTTAACTATGGCTACACCTTC